Listed here are 20 T cell receptor beta chains from one sample, sequenced in a study of blood T cell repertoires in COVID-19. Assay: immunoSEQ multiplex PCR; the TCRdb copy retains only in-frame clones and omits some. This sample has about 78,000 clones, with over 70% found just once. Sequencing was done on a sample of peripheral blood. All receptors derive from a human donor in a cohort sampled during active COVID-19.

This sequence joins TRBV4-1 and TRBJ2-5; 12 bases map to TRBD2. J was trimmed by 5 bases and V by 4 bases; bases with no gene match: 11. CDR3 length: 17 amino acids. Per germline, CDR1 MGHRA and CDR2 YSYEKL. CDR3 nucleotides: TGCGCCAGCAGCCGAGGGACTAGCGGGCTCCAATGGGAGACCCAGTACTTC. This sequence encodes CASSRGTSGLQWETQYF.

The chain uses TRBV2 and TRBJ2-5; 8 bases are shared with TRBD2. Germline trimming cut 3 bases from V and 4 bases from J; bases unmatched to any gene: 7. The CDR3 runs to 15 residues. CDR1 SNHLY and CDR2 FYNNEI come from the germline V gene. CDR3 in amino acids: CASSERSGGGETQYF. The CDR3 region has the DNA TGTGCCAGCAGTGAGAGGAGCGGGGGTGGAGAGACCCAGTACTTC.

The chain links TRBV28 to TRBJ1-5; possible D gene TRBD1, 6 bases. Germline CDR1 MDHEN, CDR2 SYDVKM. CDR3 length: 12 residues. V was shortened by 6 bases and J by 6 bases, with 9 bases between the two germline ends. The CDR3 sequence: CASSSRGQPQHF. The CDR3 nucleotides read TGTGCCAGCAGCAGCAGGGGTCAGCCCCAGCATTTT.

The chain combines TRBV19 with TRBJ2-5, with D unresolved. The length of the CDR3 is 13 residues. Trimming pared 5 bases from V and 5 bases from J, leaving 12 bases between. Germline V gives CDR1 LNHDA, CDR2 SQIVND (reference sequence). The DNA for the CDR3 is TGTGCCAGTAGTTTAGGCGTTAGCGAGACCCAGTACTTC. It specifies CASSLGVSETQYF.

The V call is TRBV12-3 or TRBV12-4, the J call TRBJ1-6; unclear D gene. The CDR3 sequence is 12 residues long. V lost 6 bases to trimming and J lost 8 bases, with 8 bases between them. For the CDR3, the DNA is TGTGCCAGCAGCTTTCGTGATTCACCCCTCCACTTT. Its translation: CASSFRDSPLHF.

The J gene is TRBJ1-3, the V gene TRBV1; TRBD1 is the table's D call and was not checked against the DNA. TRBV1 is a known pseudogene. This CDR3 spans 20 amino acids. The CDR3 region has the DNA TGCACCAGCAGTCCCTATACTCATATTGACAGGGTTTCTAGGGGAAACACCATATATTTT. Translating gives CTSSPYTHIDRVSRGNTIYF.

The genes are TRBV12-3 or TRBV12-4 and TRBJ2-7, with D possibly TRBD1 on 6 matching bases. Between the trimmed V and J ends, which lost 3 bases and 3 bases, there was a span of 9 bases. The CDR3 runs 13 residues. The CDR3 nucleotides read TGTGCCAGCAGTTTTGGACAGTACTACGAGCAGTACTTC. Translation: CASSFGQYYEQYF.

The chain combines TRBV24-1 with TRBJ2-7, with D possibly being TRBD1 (5 bases). V dropped 4 bases and J dropped 3 bases, with 9 bases sitting between them. Per the germline V gene, CDR1 is KGHDR and CDR2 is SFDVKD. The CDR3 is 13 amino acids. CDR3 region: CATSEGPGYEQYF. The CDR3 region has the DNA TGTGCCACCAGTGAGGGGCCAGGCTACGAGCAGTACTTC.

The V gene is TRBV5-4, the J gene TRBJ2-7, with 8 bases fitting TRBD2. From germline, CDR1 is SGHNT and CDR2 YYREEE (reference sequence). CDR3 size: 15 residues. V lost 1 base, J lost 1 base, and 4 bases stayed unmatched. This CDR3 is CASSLRTSLSYEQYF. DNA of the CDR3: TGTGCCAGCAGCTTGAGGACTAGCTTATCCTACGAGCAGTACTTC.

This chain connects TRBV28 to TRBJ1-2; TRBD1 matches at 9 bases. The V gene's germline CDR1 is MDHEN and CDR2 SYDVKM. The CDR3 runs 15 residues. The trim removed 3 bases at V and 6 bases at J, leaving 8 bases unmatched. CDR3 sequence (DNA): TGTGCCAGCAGTTTCAGGGACAGGGCTATTCATGGCTACACCTTC. Translation gives CASSFRDRAIHGYTF.

This clone was counted a few times. V usage is TRBV9 and J usage is TRBJ1-5; weak D call: TRBD1 (5 bases). Trimming removed 4 bases from V and 5 bases from J, with 16 bases in between. CDR3 length: 15 amino acids. Germline V gene sequence: CDR1 SGDLS, CDR2 YYNGEE. CDR3 amino acids: CASSPSGTVYQPQHF. The DNA for the CDR3 is TGTGCCAGCAGCCCCTCCGGGACTGTTTATCAGCCCCAGCATTTT.

V and J are TRBV5-4 and TRBJ2-5; 7 bases match TRBD1. CDR3 length equals 13 residues. The germline gives CDR1 SGHNT, CDR2 YYREEE (reference sequence). V was clipped by 4 bases and J by 4 bases; unmatched bases: 4. CDR3 sequence reads: CASSTDRAETQYF. The CDR3, as DNA: TGTGCCAGCAGCACCGACAGGGCAGAGACCCAGTACTTC.

The CDR3 reads CASSYSDRGPNEQYF. CDR3 bases: TGTGCCAGCAGTTACTCGGACAGGGGGCCGAACGAGCAGTACTTC. This chain uses TRBV6-5 with TRBJ2-7, with 11 bases that match TRBD1. Germline V lookup: CDR1 MNHEY, CDR2 SVGAGI. Unmatched junction bases numbered 3, after V lost 0 bases and J lost 5 bases. This CDR3 contains 15 residues.

The rearrangement links TRBV7-9 to TRBJ1-1, with D tentatively TRBD1 (6 bases). Between the trimmed V and J ends, which lost 1 base and 4 bases, there was a span of 10 bases. CDR1 SEHNR and CDR2 FQNEAQ come from the germline V gene (reference sequence). The CDR3 sequence is 14 residues long. For the CDR3, the DNA is TGTGCCAGCAGCTTAGAGGGGGTGAGCACTGAAGCTTTCTTT. Translating it yields CASSLEGVSTEAFF.

The chain carries TRBV18 and TRBJ2-3; 8 bases are a match to TRBD2. The germline V gene has CDR1 KGHSH and CDR2 LQKENI. The J segment lost 1 base and the V segment lost 6 bases, leaving 3 bases of the junction unmatched. CDR3 size: 14 residues. The DNA for the CDR3 is TGTGCCAGCTCGACTAGCGCGGGCACAGATACGCAGTATTTT. This encodes CASSTSAGTDTQYF.

V usage is TRBV5-1 and J usage is TRBJ2-7; TRBD2 aligns across 7 bases. V lost 0 bases, J lost 2 bases, and 2 bases stayed unmatched. CDR1 and CDR2 (germline): SGHRS, YFSETQ. This CDR3 is built from 14 residues. Here the CDR3 DNA reads TGCGCCAGCAGCTTGGGGGCGGGGGCCTACGAGCAGTACTTC. It yields the protein CASSLGAGAYEQYF.

The V gene is TRBV9, the J gene TRBJ2-5; 11 bases line up with TRBD2. Germline V lookup: CDR1 SGDLS, CDR2 YYNGEE. This CDR3 contains 18 residues. V trimming: 0 bases; J trimming: 0 bases; junction bases outside the gene matches: 7. CDR3 nucleotide sequence: TGTGCCAGCAGCGTAGCGGCTAGCGGGGGGTGGTACCAAGAGACCCAGTACTTC. This encodes CASSVAASGGWYQETQYF.

J is TRBJ1-1 and V is TRBV28; TRBD1 agrees at 9 bases. The V gene end was trimmed by 6 bases and the J gene end by 6 bases; junction bases not matched to a gene: 11. The CDR3 has 15 residues. Per germline, CDR1 MDHEN and CDR2 SYDVKM. CDR3 loop: CASSHLQGAVAEAFF. DNA of the CDR3: TGTGCCAGCAGCCACCTACAGGGGGCCGTGGCTGAAGCTTTCTTT.

The J gene is TRBJ1-1, the V gene TRBV9, with a weak D call TRBD1 (5 bases). The V end was cut by 0 bases, the J end by 8 bases, with 11 bases between. The CDR3 extends over 13 amino acids. Germline V gene data show CDR1 as SGDLS and CDR2 as YYNGEE. In DNA, the CDR3 is TGTGCCAGCAGCGTAGAAAGCTCAGGGGAAGCTTTCTTT. Amino acids: CASSVESSGEAFF.

This rearrangement joins TRBV28 to TRBJ2-6; TRBD1 agrees at 12 bases. Germline V gene lookup returns CDR1 MDHEN and CDR2 SYDVKM. This CDR3 spans 19 amino acids. The V and J ends lost 1 base and 2 bases, in that order; junction bases with no gene match: 6. CDR3 nucleotides: TGTGCCAGCAGTTTATCCCCGGGGACAGGGGGCGCTGGGGCCAACGTCCTGACTTTC. Residues: CASSLSPGTGGAGANVLTF.